This is a list of T cell receptor beta chains from one sample in a study of T cell responses to AZD1222 COVID-19 vaccine. Only in-frame clones appear in the TCRdb table, and some are missing; sequencing was by immunoSEQ multiplex PCR. This table has 88,000 or so clones, around 90% appearing once. The sample here was peripheral blood, taken on day 0 of AZD1222 vaccination. These receptor sequences come from an adult in good health. The CDR3 runs from the conserved cysteine through the conserved F or W. The order of the fields is CDR3 protein, CDR3 DNA, V gene, D gene, J gene, clone size, CDR3 length. The D gene is left open where the match is weak. Size is omitted from some rows. Given values are once, few, many or a class for expanded clones.

CDR3: CASSLEGYNNEQFF
DNA: TGCGCCAGCAGCTTGGAAGGCTATAACAATGAGCAGTTCTTC
V: TRBV5-1
D: -
J: TRBJ2-1
size: -
length: 14

CDR3: CASSRTSGQYNEQFF
DNA: TGTGCCAGCAGCCGAACTAGCGGGCAGTACAATGAGCAGTTCTTC
V: TRBV5-6
D: TRBD2
J: TRBJ2-1
size: -
length: 15

CDR3: CASSESPDLAEQYF
DNA: TGTGCCAGCAGTGAATCACCGGATTTGGCCGAGCAGTACTTC
V: TRBV6-1
D: -
J: TRBJ2-7
size: -
length: 14

CDR3: CASSLGTDYEQYF
DNA: TGTGCCAGCAGCCTCGGGACAGACTACGAGCAGTACTTC
V: TRBV5-5
D: TRBD1
J: TRBJ2-7
size: -
length: 13

CDR3: CASSLVGTEAFF
DNA: TGTGCCAGCAGTTTAGTAGGCACTGAAGCTTTCTTT
V: TRBV12-3/TRBV12-4
D: -
J: TRBJ1-1
size: -
length: 12

CDR3: CASSEDESYGYTF
DNA: TGTGCCAGCAGTGAAGATGAGTCCTATGGCTACACCTTC
V: TRBV2
D: -
J: TRBJ1-2
size: -
length: 13

CDR3: CASSLSLASYNEQFF
DNA: TGTGCCAGCAGTTTAAGTCTAGCCTCCTACAATGAGCAGTTCTTC
V: TRBV27
D: -
J: TRBJ2-1
size: -
length: 15

CDR3: CASSLGTAEETQYF
DNA: TGTGCCAGCAGCCTCGGGACAGCAGAAGAGACCCAGTACTTC
V: TRBV7-8
D: TRBD1
J: TRBJ2-5
size: -
length: 14

CDR3: CASSLRGEAGELFF
DNA: TGTGCCAGCAGTTTGAGGGGAGAGGCCGGGGAGCTGTTTTTT
V: TRBV6-2/TRBV6-3
D: -
J: TRBJ2-2
size: many
length: 14

CDR3: CASWGTSGYQETQYF
DNA: TGCGCCAGCTGGGGGACTAGCGGGTACCAAGAGACCCAGTACTTC
V: TRBV5-1
D: TRBD2
J: TRBJ2-5
size: -
length: 15

CDR3: CASSVGGDTEAFF
DNA: TGTGCCAGCAGCGTAGGAGGGGACACTGAAGCTTTCTTT
V: TRBV9
D: -
J: TRBJ1-1
size: -
length: 13

CDR3: CASSFTGQGYEQYF
DNA: TGCGCCAGCAGCTTTACGGGACAGGGATACGAGCAGTACTTC
V: TRBV5-1
D: TRBD1
J: TRBJ2-7
size: once
length: 14

CDR3: CASLRTGESGNTIYF
DNA: TGTGCCAGTCTAAGGACAGGAGAGTCTGGAAACACCATATATTTT
V: TRBV19
D: TRBD1
J: TRBJ1-3
size: -
length: 15

CDR3: CSVEQVRGEGNQETQYF
DNA: TGCAGCGTTGAACAGGTTCGCGGGGAGGGAAACCAAGAGACCCAGTACTTC
V: TRBV29-1
D: TRBD2
J: TRBJ2-5
size: -
length: 17

CDR3: CASSLVTGGEEAFF
DNA: TGTGCCAGCAGCTTAGTGACAGGGGGCGAGGAAGCTTTCTTT
V: TRBV7-8
D: TRBD1
J: TRBJ1-1
size: -
length: 14

CDR3: CASSLGAVYGYTF
DNA: TGTGCCAGCAGCTTGGGGGCAGTCTATGGCTACACCTTC
V: TRBV5-6
D: -
J: TRBJ1-2
size: -
length: 13

CDR3: CASSWGATGELFF
DNA: TGTGCCAGCAGTTGGGGGGCGACCGGGGAGCTGTTTTTT
V: TRBV27
D: -
J: TRBJ2-2
size: once
length: 13

CDR3: CASSFAGLGIQYF
DNA: TGTGCCAGCAGTTTTGCAGGGTTGGGCATTCAGTACTTC
V: TRBV12-3/TRBV12-4
D: -
J: TRBJ2-4
size: few
length: 13

CDR3: CASSDRNRGYSPLHF
DNA: TGTGCCAGCAGTGACAGAAACAGGGGTTATTCACCCCTCCACTTT
V: TRBV6-1
D: TRBD1
J: TRBJ1-6
size: -
length: 15

CDR3: CSVAVADNTPGGTEAFF
DNA: TGCAGCGTTGCGGTTGCAGACAACACGCCGGGGGGCACTGAAGCTTTCTTT
V: TRBV29-1
D: -
J: TRBJ1-1
size: once
length: 17

CDR3: CASSPGGLSTDTQYF
DNA: TGTGCCAGCAGCCCAGGGGGCCTAAGCACAGATACGCAGTATTTT
V: TRBV2
D: TRBD1
J: TRBJ2-3
size: -
length: 15

CDR3: CASGLDMASGFQETQYF
DNA: TGTGCTAGTGGTTTGGATATGGCTAGCGGGTTCCAAGAGACCCAGTACTTC
V: TRBV12-5
D: TRBD2
J: TRBJ2-5
size: once
length: 17

CDR3: CASSPIGQGSINEQFF
DNA: TGTGCCAGCAGCCCTATCGGACAGGGATCCATCAATGAGCAGTTCTTC
V: TRBV7-9
D: TRBD1
J: TRBJ2-1
size: -
length: 16

CDR3: CASSPVIINEQFF
DNA: TGTGCCAGCTCACCAGTTATCATAAATGAGCAGTTCTTC
V: TRBV18
D: -
J: TRBJ2-1
size: -
length: 13

CDR3: CASSYRTGTSGNTIYF
DNA: TGTGCCAGCAGTTACCGGACCGGGACATCTGGAAACACCATATATTTT
V: TRBV6-2/TRBV6-3
D: -
J: TRBJ1-3
size: few
length: 16

CDR3: CASNWSPTDTQYF
DNA: TGTGCCTCCAATTGGTCCCCCACAGATACGCAGTATTTT
V: TRBV30
D: -
J: TRBJ2-3
size: -
length: 13

CDR3: CASSPALGSNYGYTF
DNA: TGTGCCAGCAGTCCGGCGTTGGGCTCCAACTATGGCTACACCTTC
V: TRBV6-2/TRBV6-3
D: -
J: TRBJ1-2
size: few
length: 15

CDR3: CASSQRDHTSPLHF
DNA: TGTGCCAGCTCACAGCGGGACCACACTTCACCCCTCCACTTT
V: TRBV18
D: -
J: TRBJ1-6
size: once
length: 14

CDR3: CASSYHPGNTIYF
DNA: TGTGCCAGCAGTTATCATCCTGGAAACACCATATATTTT
V: TRBV2
D: -
J: TRBJ1-3
size: -
length: 13

CDR3: CASSAGTGGYEQYF
DNA: TGTGCCAGCAGCGCAGGGACTGGGGGCTACGAGCAGTACTTC
V: TRBV9
D: -
J: TRBJ2-7
size: -
length: 14

CDR3: CASSYSTGSISPLHF
DNA: TGTGCCAGCAGTTACTCGACTGGGTCAATTTCACCCCTCCACTTT
V: TRBV6-5
D: -
J: TRBJ1-6
size: few
length: 15

CDR3: CASSQFGVGETQYF
DNA: TGTGCCAGCAGCCAATTCGGCGTTGGAGAGACCCAGTACTTC
V: TRBV7-9
D: -
J: TRBJ2-5
size: -
length: 14

CDR3: CASSLGTSLYEQFF
DNA: TGTGCCAGCAGCTTGGGGACTAGCCTCTATGAGCAGTTCTTC
V: TRBV5-6
D: TRBD2
J: TRBJ2-1
size: -
length: 14

CDR3: CASSSLRAETGELFF
DNA: TGTGCCAGCAGCTCTCTGCGAGCGGAGACCGGGGAGCTGTTTTTT
V: TRBV7-8
D: -
J: TRBJ2-2
size: once
length: 15

CDR3: CAWSADRGNRNQPQHF
DNA: TGTGCCTGGAGTGCCGACAGGGGAAATCGCAATCAGCCCCAGCATTTT
V: TRBV30
D: TRBD1
J: TRBJ1-5
size: -
length: 16

CDR3: CASSPGWGRGNNYGYTF
DNA: TGTGCCAGCAGCCCCGGGTGGGGAAGGGGTAATAACTATGGCTACACCTTC
V: TRBV7-6
D: -
J: TRBJ1-2
size: -
length: 17

CDR3: CASSYSTQGYGYTF
DNA: TGTGCCAGCAGTTACTCGACTCAGGGGTATGGCTACACCTTC
V: TRBV6-5
D: -
J: TRBJ1-2
size: -
length: 14

CDR3: CASSDWDGRYEQYF
DNA: TGTGCCAGCAGTGATTGGGACGGTCGCTACGAGCAGTACTTC
V: TRBV6-1
D: -
J: TRBJ2-7
size: -
length: 14

CDR3: CASSLGRGGYTF
DNA: TGTGCCAGCAGCCTTGGACGGGGAGGCTACACCTTC
V: TRBV28
D: -
J: TRBJ1-2
size: -
length: 12

CDR3: CASSQDRLRSATGELFF
DNA: TGTGCCAGCAGCCAAGATCGATTAAGATCGGCCACCGGGGAGCTGTTTTTT
V: TRBV4-2
D: -
J: TRBJ2-2
size: -
length: 17

CDR3: CASSYAVAGDTGELFF
DNA: TGTGCCAGCAGTTACGCGGTAGCGGGGGACACCGGGGAGCTGTTTTTT
V: TRBV6-2/TRBV6-3
D: TRBD2
J: TRBJ2-2
size: once
length: 16

CDR3: CASSLGGYNYGYTF
DNA: TGTGCCAGTAGCCTGGGAGGTTATAACTATGGCTACACCTTC
V: TRBV19
D: -
J: TRBJ1-2
size: -
length: 14

CDR3: CASSQGAGIVYEQYF
DNA: TGCGCCAGCAGCCAAGGGGCAGGGATAGTTTACGAGCAGTACTTC
V: TRBV4-1
D: -
J: TRBJ2-7
size: once
length: 15

CDR3: CASSHGIGRGSYEQYF
DNA: TGTGCCAGCAGTCATGGGATCGGCAGGGGTTCCTACGAGCAGTACTTC
V: TRBV7-6
D: -
J: TRBJ2-7
size: -
length: 16

CDR3: CASSQNWAGQGTDTQYF
DNA: TGTGCCAGCTCACAAAATTGGGCGGGGCAGGGCACAGATACGCAGTATTTT
V: TRBV18
D: -
J: TRBJ2-3
size: -
length: 17

CDR3: CAWSSSGANVLTF
DNA: TGTGCCTGGAGTAGCTCTGGGGCCAACGTCCTGACTTTC
V: TRBV30
D: -
J: TRBJ2-6
size: -
length: 13

CDR3: CASSFDRGSRETQYF
DNA: TGTGCCAGCAGTTTCGACAGGGGGTCGCGAGAGACCCAGTACTTC
V: TRBV7-2
D: TRBD1
J: TRBJ2-5
size: -
length: 15

CDR3: CASSQEPQQGASGYTF
DNA: TGCGCCAGCAGCCAAGAGCCACAACAGGGTGCGAGCGGCTACACCTTC
V: TRBV4-1
D: -
J: TRBJ1-2
size: -
length: 16

CDR3: CASNLRGEETQYF
DNA: TGTGCCAGCAACTTAAGGGGGGAAGAGACCCAGTACTTC
V: TRBV7-2
D: -
J: TRBJ2-5
size: -
length: 13

CDR3: CASSAKTGKGYGYTF
DNA: TGTGCCAGCAGTGCGAAGACAGGCAAGGGTTATGGCTACACCTTC
V: TRBV2
D: -
J: TRBJ1-2
size: -
length: 15

CDR3: CASSLGGGISTDTQYF
DNA: TGCGCCAGCAGCTTGGGAGGCGGGATAAGCACAGATACGCAGTATTTT
V: TRBV5-1
D: -
J: TRBJ2-3
size: once
length: 16

CDR3: CASTETGIGGYTF
DNA: TGTGCCAGCACCGAAACAGGGATCGGTGGCTACACCTTC
V: TRBV6-5
D: -
J: TRBJ1-2
size: few
length: 13

CDR3: CASRRSGQHSAYGYTF
DNA: TGTGCCAGCAGACGAAGTGGACAGCATTCGGCCTATGGCTACACCTTC
V: TRBV28
D: -
J: TRBJ1-2
size: -
length: 16

CDR3: CASSRRQGAPSTEAFF
DNA: TGTGCCAGCAGTCGCCGACAGGGGGCCCCGAGCACTGAAGCTTTCTTT
V: TRBV27
D: TRBD1
J: TRBJ1-1
size: -
length: 16

CDR3: CASSQDPSSPLHF
DNA: TGTGCCAGCAGCCAAGATCCTTCCTCACCCCTCCACTTT
V: TRBV3-1/TRBV3-2
D: -
J: TRBJ1-6
size: -
length: 13

CDR3: CASSLAGGTGELFF
DNA: TGTGCCAGCAGCTTAGCGGGGGGGACCGGGGAGCTGTTTTTT
V: TRBV7-2
D: TRBD2
J: TRBJ2-2
size: few
length: 14

CDR3: CASSLVGQGTQPQHF
DNA: TGTGCCAGCAGCCTGGTGGGACAGGGCACTCAGCCCCAGCATTTT
V: TRBV7-2
D: TRBD1
J: TRBJ1-5
size: -
length: 15

CDR3: CASSRRTGEQYF
DNA: TGTGCCAGCAGCCGCCGAACAGGGGAGCAGTACTTC
V: TRBV3-1/TRBV3-2
D: -
J: TRBJ2-7
size: -
length: 12

CDR3: CASSLGDPLAQEDTGELFF
DNA: TGTGCCAGCAGCTTAGGAGACCCCCTTGCTCAGGAGGACACCGGGGAGCTGTTTTTT
V: TRBV11-3
D: -
J: TRBJ2-2
size: -
length: 19